Here is one T cell receptor (beta chain) with its context. This clonotype appeared many times. What this receptor recognizes is not known. No base quality information exists; no much larger clone differs at one position. Libraries were constructed by 5' RACE. The data were produced on a NextSeq 500. In the TCR library protocol, a unique molecular identifier was attached to each TCR cDNA molecule so that PCR and sequencing errors could be corrected. Turning to the authors' computational methods: TCR identification, UMI-based error correction and CDR3 extraction were all carried out with Decombinator tools. TCRs above a frequency of 2 per 1,000, corresponding to the top 1% of the tumor frequency distribution, were defined as expanded. Expanded tumor TCRs were classed as regional if statistically deemed absent (corrected P<0.05) from at least one tumor region, otherwise ubiquitous. Renyi diversity was calculated using the R vegan package after each repertoire was subsampled 100 times to 5,000 TCRs. To build CDR3 similarity networks, amino acid triplet string-kernel similarity was used, and CDR3s were connected when their pairwise similarity was above 0.82. In-frame beta chains were kept once TCRdb had trimmed the public reads at Q25 with fastp and called clones with MiXCR. Each entry merges the rows of one CDR3 protein and shows their most common DNA and genes. The V and J calls follow TCRdb's processing rather than the paper's. Across this sample there are more than 8,000 distinct CDR3 sequences, with 10% to 15% seen only once. The top ten hold around 12% of the sample.

The CDR3, cysteine through phenylalanine, is 14 amino acids long. The kept DNA is CDR3 alone, 42 bases in frame from the first base. Per the germline V gene, KGHSH is the CDR1 and LQKENI is the CDR2. V is reduced by 3 bases and J by 1 base, leaving a spacing of 9 bases between them. Interpreted using the paper, the time point label stands for: sample taken at primary tumor resection. Donors were around 71 patients with early-stage, untreated non-small cell lung cancer from the lung TRACERx cohort. For TCR sequencing, whole RNA was extracted from tumor and nontumor lung tissue, or from cryopreserved PBMC samples, and no cell sorting was done. Only patients with enough RNA available from two or more tumor regions were chosen for TCR sequencing. A lung pathologist reviewed the tumor and adjacent nontumor lung specimens before the specimens were selected. This sample is drawn from a study of spatial heterogeneity in lung cancer (dated by TCRdb to between 2017 and 2020). Regarding the research as a whole: Beta-chain transcripts were consistently detected in greater numbers than alpha-chain transcripts, which likely reflects a higher abundance of beta-chain transcripts. Both alpha and beta chains were TCR-sequenced in a few hundred tumor regions, under 85 matched nontumor lung samples and roughly 50 PBMC samples obtained at surgery. TCR repertoire features were related to nonsynonymous mutation counts determined by whole-exome sequencing of tumor tissue. The study quantitatively compared TCR alpha and beta repertoires across multiple tumor regions, matched nontumor lung and blood in non-small cell lung cancer. In the raw uncorrected reads, each unique combination of TCR and UMI appeared more than ten times on average. TCR transcript counts in tumor regions correlated strongly with a T cell transcriptional module score from matched bulk RNA-seq. Here is what the overall study found, with its caveats: Additional single-cell paired TCR alpha and beta sequencing was considered necessary to confirm, at a functional level, the hypothesis that regional TCRs recognize regional mutations. The tumor nonsynonymous mutation count correlated with the number of expanded intratumoral alpha and beta TCRs. TCR-seq coverage of tumor T cells was estimated to be only approximately 7.3% for alpha chains and roughly 13% for beta chains. Counts of ubiquitous and regional expanded TCRs were found to correlate with counts of ubiquitous and regional nonsynonymous mutations, respectively.

This receptor chain uses TRBV18 and TRBJ1-1; the D gene identity is not certain. This clonotype originated in a female donor with early-stage non-small cell lung cancer. The material sequenced was lung tumor tissue, taken at surgery. The bases read TGTGCCAGCTCACCGCAGAGACAGAACACTGAAGCTTTCTTT. The resulting protein is CASSPQRQNTEAFF.